Below, 12 T cell receptor beta chains from the same sample are listed, as sequenced in a study of Graves' ophthalmopathy and Graves' hyperthyroidism. The sequenced template was RNA, covering the TCR beta CDR3 region. A first-round RT-PCR used HTBI primers, followed by a second-round multiplex PCR. TCRdb processed the multiplex PCR reads anew with MiXCR; each CDR3 protein has one entry. Of roughly 500,000 distinct CDR3 sequences in the sample, under 15% were seen once. Sequenced material: blood. These TCRs come from a woman aged 25 to 39 with Graves' ophthalmopathy.

This clonotype was seen many times. V and J are TRBV6-1 and TRBJ2-7; D might be TRBD1 (7 bases). From germline, CDR1 is MNHNS and CDR2 SASEGT. V lost 5 bases, J lost 7 bases, and 15 bases lay in between. This CDR3 is built from 13 residues. The CDR3 region is CASSPDRAGEQYF. The CDR3 bases are TGTGCCAGCAGTCCAGACAGGGCGGGGGAGCAGTACTTC.

This clonotype was counted a few times. J is TRBJ2-7 and V is TRBV13, with 7 positions matching TRBD1. Germline trimming cut 0 bases from V and 3 bases from J; bases unmatched to any gene: 5. The CDR3 loop spans 15 amino acids. Per the germline V gene, CDR1 is PRHDT and CDR2 is FYEKMQ (reference sequence). This CDR3 is CASSLGTGILYEQYF. CDR3 in DNA: TGTGCCAGCAGCTTAGGGACAGGGATTCTCTACGAGCAGTACTTC.

This clonotype was observed at least ten times. The genes are TRBV28 and TRBJ2-5; D remains unclear. Germline loops: CDR1 MDHEN, CDR2 SYDVKM. The CDR3 is 12 amino acids. V lost 10 bases, J lost 1 base, and 10 bases lay in between. CDR3 in amino acids: CATGPLQETQYF. CDR3 DNA sequence: TGTGCCACCGGACCTCTCCAAGAGACCCAGTACTTC.

The V gene is TRBV7-3, the J gene TRBJ2-5; no definite D call. V was clipped by 1 base and J by 5 bases, with 23 bases between them. CDR1 and CDR2 (germline): SGHTA, FQGTGA. The CDR3 is 18 amino acids. The CDR3 DNA reads as TGTGCCAGCAGCTTAAAAAGTGCAACCCAGGTCCTAGGGGAGACCCAGTACTTC. Translation gives CASSLKSATQVLGETQYF. Complete variable domain (other parts from reference TRBV7-3 and TRBJ2-5): GAGVSQTPSNKVTEKGKYVELRCDPISGHTALYWYRQSLGQGPEFLIYFQGTGAADDSGLPNDRFFAVRPEGSVSTLKIQRTERGDSAVYLCASSLKSATQVLGETQYFGPGTRLLVL.

This clonotype was picked up many times. J is TRBJ2-5 and V is TRBV2; D may be TRBD1 (7 bases). The V and J ends lost 6 bases and 13 bases respectively, with 21 bases between them. CDR3 length equals 13 residues. Germline CDR1 is SNHLY and CDR2 is FYNNEI. The CDR3 protein is CASRSEGAPPRYF. The CDR3 region has the DNA TGTGCCAGCAGGTCGGAGGGGGCCCCCCCTAGGTACTTC. Variable domain in full (rest from reference TRBV2 and TRBJ2-5): EPEVTQTPSHQVTQMGQEVILRCVPISNHLYFYWYRQILGQKVEFLVSFYNNEISEKSEIFDDQFSVERPDGSNFTLKIRSTKLEDSAMYFCASRSEGAPPRYFGPGTRLLVL.

This clonotype was counted at least ten times. The chain recombines TRBV20-1 with TRBJ1-1; D is ambiguous. V dropped 5 bases and J dropped 0 bases, with 13 bases sitting between them. Germline loops: CDR1 DFQATT, CDR2 SNEGSKA (reference sequence). This CDR3 is built from 14 residues. This CDR3 is CSASEGRVNTEAFF. Written as DNA, the CDR3 is TGCAGTGCTTCAGAGGGAAGGGTGAACACTGAAGCTTTCTTT.

This clonotype was counted ten times or more. The V call is TRBV20-1, the J call TRBJ1-5; no firm D call. V lost 3 bases to trimming and J lost 3 bases, with 12 bases between them. This CDR3 is built from 14 residues. Germline V CDR1 and CDR2: DFQATT, SNEGSKA (reference sequence). CDR3 protein: CSASVAVPNQPQHF. CDR3 nucleotide sequence: TGCAGTGCTAGCGTGGCAGTTCCCAATCAGCCCCAGCATTTT.

This clonotype was seen at least ten times. The genes are TRBV11-3 and TRBJ2-7; D not certain. The CDR3 is 14 residues long. Deletions cut 7 bases from V and 12 bases from J, with 25 bases between. Germline CDR1 and CDR2: SGHNT and YENEEA. Written as DNA, the CDR3 is TGTGCCAGCACCAATCCCCCGCGGCGGACCGAAAGGTACTTC. It yields the protein CASTNPPRRTERYF.

This clonotype has at least ten counts. The chain couples TRBV7-3 to TRBJ2-5, with TRBD2 identical over 7 bases. Germline lookup yields CDR1 SGHTA and CDR2 FQGTGA. V shed 5 bases and J 7 bases; nucleotides not matched to a gene: 10. CDR3 length: 14 amino acids. CDR3 bases: TGTGCCAGCAGCCCCGCGGGGGACCTGGGGACCCAGTACTTC. Protein product: CASSPAGDLGTQYF.

Many counts were recorded for this clonotype. The rearrangement joins TRBV12-3 or TRBV12-4 to TRBJ1-2; D unresolved. Trimming cost V 4 bases and J 4 bases, with 10 bases left between them. CDR3 length: 13 amino acids. The CDR3 here is CASSSSGSYGYTF. The CDR3 nucleotides read TGTGCCAGCAGTTCTTCCGGATCCTATGGCTACACCTTC.

This clonotype was seen many times. The chain recombines TRBV15 with TRBJ2-7, with D uncertain. This CDR3 has 13 amino acids. Germline CDR1 reads LNHNV; CDR2 reads YYDKDF (reference sequence). Trimming left V 1 base short and J 3 bases short, with 7 bases between. The CDR3 loop reads CATSRGGIYEQYF. The CDR3 DNA reads TGTGCCACCAGCAGAGGTGGAATCTACGAGCAGTACTTC.

The table lists this clonotype with many counts. The rearrangement joins TRBV20-1 to TRBJ1-2; D unresolved. Germline V gene sequence: CDR1 DFQATT, CDR2 SNEGSKA (reference sequence). The CDR3 extends over 11 amino acids. With 8 bases removed from V and 4 bases from J, the gap between germline ends came to 11 bases. The CDR3 DNA reads TGCAGTCTAGGTCAGGTCTATGGCTACACCTTC. Translating gives CSLGQVYGYTF.